Shown below are 13 T cell receptor beta chains from a single sample sequenced in a study of CD8 T cells in ankylosing spondylitis. TCRdb reprocessed the 5' RACE reads via MiXCR and lists one record per CDR3 protein. The sample has roughly 130,000 distinct CDR3 sequences, approximately 9.2% seen once. The sequenced material came from synovial fluid, either unsorted or a sorted T cell fraction (not recorded which). The receptor set was obtained from a male donor with ankylosing spondylitis.

Ten or more counts support this clonotype. V usage is TRBV12-3 or TRBV12-4 and J usage is TRBJ2-5, with D perhaps being TRBD1 or TRBD2 (6 bases each). The CDR3 has 14 amino acids. The ends were cut back, 6 bases at V and 5 bases at J, with 16 bases in the middle. The DNA of the CDR3 is TGTGCCAGCAGACAAATGGGGGGCTGGGAGACCCAGTACTTC. Its translation is CASRQMGGWETQYF.

The chain has TRBV9 and TRBJ2-1; D might be TRBD2 (7 bases). V was trimmed by 0 bases and J by 3 bases, leaving 10 bases between them. Germline V lookup: CDR1 SGDLS, CDR2 YYNGEE. The CDR3 contains 15 residues. The CDR3 region is CASSVVGGGYNEQFF. CDR3 coding DNA: TGTGCCAGCAGCGTAGTAGGGGGGGGCTACAATGAGCAGTTCTTC. Supplemented by reference TRBV9 and TRBJ2-1, the full variable domain reads DSGVTQTPKHLITATGQRVTLRCSPRSGDLSVYWYQQSLDQGLQFLIQYYNGEERAKGNILERFSAQQFPDLHSELNLSSLELGDSALYFCASSVVGGGYNEQFFGPGTRLTVL.

This clonotype was seen a handful of times. This chain joins TRBV2 and TRBJ2-5; no clear D gene. This CDR3 has 12 amino acids. The germline V and J ends were trimmed by 7 bases and 5 bases, with 11 bases remaining between them. Per germline, CDR1 SNHLY and CDR2 FYNNEI. In DNA, the CDR3 is TGTGCCAGCACCTATACCCAGGAGACCCAGTACTTC. It is translated as CASTYTQETQYF.

This clonotype was observed many times. The CDR3 bases are TGTGCCAGCAGCCTAGGGGTTGGGACGAGCTCCTACGAGCAGTACTTC. Residues: CASSLGVGTSSYEQYF. The chain employs TRBV7-8 and TRBJ2-7; perhaps D is TRBD1 or TRBD2 (5 bases each). CDR3 length: 16 residues. CDR1 SGHVS and CDR2 FQNEAQ come from the germline V gene. The V gene lost 5 bases and the J gene lost 0 bases, with 17 bases spanning the gap.

This chain uses TRBV11-2 with TRBJ2-5; 8 bases align to TRBD2. Trimming at V came to 4 bases and at J to 5 bases, leaving 0 bases not matched to a gene. Germline CDR1 reads SGHAT; CDR2 reads FQNNGV. This CDR3 has 12 amino acids. This CDR3 is CASSSSGETQYF. The CDR3 DNA sequence: TGTGCCAGCAGCTCTAGCGGGGAGACCCAGTACTTC.

This clonotype has a count of ten or more. This sequence joins TRBV29-1 and TRBJ1-2; TRBD1 is a possible D gene (6 bases). The CDR3 contains 13 residues. The ends were cut back, 6 bases at V and 1 base at J, with 12 bases in the middle. The germline gives CDR1 SQVTM, CDR2 ANQGSEA. CDR3: CSVRTDLNYGYTF. The DNA for the CDR3 is TGCAGCGTGAGGACAGATCTTAACTATGGCTACACCTTC.

This clonotype has a handful of counts. The J gene is TRBJ1-1, the V gene TRBV12-3 or TRBV12-4; tentatively, D is TRBD1 (5 bases). V dropped 11 bases and J dropped 1 base, with 29 bases sitting between them. The CDR3 spans 18 residues. This CDR3 is CALSLALGGAEGNTEAFF. As DNA, the CDR3 is TGTGCCCTCAGTTTAGCGCTAGGAGGGGCCGAAGGGAACACTGAAGCTTTCTTT.

The chain combines TRBV29-1 with TRBJ2-2; D gene uncertain. The CDR3 has 12 residues. V was shortened by 7 bases and J by 3 bases, with 9 bases between the two germline ends. Germline CDR1 and CDR2: SQVTM and ANQGSEA. CDR3 loop: CSAGYHTGELFF. The CDR3, as DNA: TGCAGCGCTGGGTACCACACCGGGGAGCTGTTTTTT.

This clonotype came up many times. V is TRBV2 and J is TRBJ2-1, with 7 bases identical to TRBD2. Germline CDR1 is SNHLY and CDR2 is FYNNEI. The CDR3 is 15 amino acids. V was clipped by 2 bases and J by 2 bases; unmatched bases: 3. The CDR3, as DNA: TGTGCCAGCAGTGAATCCAGCGGGGCCTACAATGAGCAGTTCTTC. Translated, it gives CASSESSGAYNEQFF.

At least ten counts were recorded for this clonotype. The rearrangement joins TRBV20-1 to TRBJ2-3, with TRBD1 as a possible D gene (6 bases). The germline gives CDR1 DFQATT, CDR2 SNEGSKA (reference sequence). V was trimmed by 6 bases and J by 1 base, leaving 11 bases between them. This CDR3 region has 13 residues. Here the CDR3 DNA reads TGCAGTGCCAACGACAGGCGCACAGATACGCAGTATTTT. This encodes CSANDRRTDTQYF.

The V and J genes are TRBV6-5 and TRBJ2-6; 7 bases are shared with TRBD2. CDR3 length: 18 amino acids. The V and J ends lost 3 bases and 0 bases, in that order; junction bases with no gene match: 8. Germline V CDR1 and CDR2: MNHEY, SVGAGI. The CDR3 region is CASSYWGGSSSGANVLTF. For the CDR3, the DNA is TGTGCCAGCAGTTATTGGGGGGGATCTAGCTCTGGGGCCAACGTCCTGACTTTC.

CDR3 in amino acids: CASSPRGQETQYF. CDR3 DNA sequence: TGTGCCAGCAGCCCCAGGGGGCAAGAGACCCAGTACTTC. This chain links TRBV3-1 with TRBJ2-5, with 7 positions matching TRBD1. This CDR3 has 13 amino acids. Trimming took 4 bases from V and 2 from J; bases not matched to a gene: 1. CDR1 is LGHDT, CDR2 YNNKEL, per germline (reference sequence).

The V and J genes are TRBV5-1 and TRBJ2-7; TRBD1 matches at 8 bases. The CDR3 is 15 amino acids. Germline V gives CDR1 SGHRS, CDR2 YFSETQ. V was pared by 4 bases and J by 4 bases, with 10 bases of the junction left unmatched. The CDR3 coding sequence is TGCGCCAGCAGCCCTGGACAGGGAAGGGCATACGAGCAGTACTTC. Amino acids: CASSPGQGRAYEQYF.